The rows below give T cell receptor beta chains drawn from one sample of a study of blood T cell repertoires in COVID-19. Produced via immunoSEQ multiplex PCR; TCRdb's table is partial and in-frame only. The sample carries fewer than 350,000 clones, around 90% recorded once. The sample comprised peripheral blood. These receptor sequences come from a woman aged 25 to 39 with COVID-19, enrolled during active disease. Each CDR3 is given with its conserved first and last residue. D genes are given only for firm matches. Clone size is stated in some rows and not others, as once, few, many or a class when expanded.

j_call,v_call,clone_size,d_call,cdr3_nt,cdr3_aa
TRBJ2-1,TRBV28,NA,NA,TGTGCCAGCAAGGACGCTAGCGCCTACAATGAGCAGTTCTTC,CASKDASAYNEQFF
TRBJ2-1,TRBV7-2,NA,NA,TGTGCCAGCAGCTTTGGGGGCCAGCGCGGGTTTAATGAGCAGTTCTTC,CASSFGGQRGFNEQFF
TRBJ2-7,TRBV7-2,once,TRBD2,TGTGCCAGCAGCTTAGTTGGTCTAGCGGGAGACGAGCAGTACTTC,CASSLVGLAGDEQYF
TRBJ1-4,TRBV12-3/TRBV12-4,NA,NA,TGTGCCAGCAGACAGGGCCATGAAAAACTGTTTTTT,CASRQGHEKLFF
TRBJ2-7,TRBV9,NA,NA,TGTGCCAGCAGCCTGCGGGGTTCCACCTACGAGCAGTACTTC,CASSLRGSTYEQYF
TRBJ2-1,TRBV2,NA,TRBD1,TGTGCCAGCAACCCGGGACAGTCTTACAATGAGCAGTTCTTC,CASNPGQSYNEQFF
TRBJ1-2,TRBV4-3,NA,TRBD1,TGCGCCAGCAGCCAGGGGGTCGGGACAGCTTTCTATGGCTACACCTTC,CASSQGVGTAFYGYTF
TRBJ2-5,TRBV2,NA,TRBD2,TGTGCCAGCAGTGACGAACTAGCGGGAGGGCAAGAGACCCAGTACTTC,CASSDELAGGQETQYF
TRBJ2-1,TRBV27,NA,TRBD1,TGTGCCAGCAGTTCTATAGACAGGGATATTTACAATGAGCAGTTCTTC,CASSSIDRDIYNEQFF
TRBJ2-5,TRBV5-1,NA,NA,TGCGCCAGCAGCCCCGCGGCGAGAGAGACCCAGTACTTC,CASSPAARETQYF
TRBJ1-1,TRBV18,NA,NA,TGTGCCAGCTCACCACGAAGAGGGAACACTGAAGCTTTCTTT,CASSPRRGNTEAFF
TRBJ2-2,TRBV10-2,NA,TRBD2,TGCGCCAGCAGTAACAGCGGGAGATTCTCCGGGGAGCTGTTTTTT,CASSNSGRFSGELFF
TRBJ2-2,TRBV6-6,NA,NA,TGTGCCAGCAGTTACTCGCCACAGATTACCGGGGAGCTGTTTTTT,CASSYSPQITGELFF
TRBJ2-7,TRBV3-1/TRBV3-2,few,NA,TGTGCCAGCTTCCGAACCAGCGGAATCTACGAGCAGTACTTC,CASFRTSGIYEQYF
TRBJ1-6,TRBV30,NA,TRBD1,TGTGCCTGGCGGATAACAGGGGGCCATAATTCACCCCTCCACTTT,CAWRITGGHNSPLHF
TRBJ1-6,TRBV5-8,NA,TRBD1,TGTGCCAGCAGCTTTCGGACAGGGTTGAATTCACCCCTCCACTTT,CASSFRTGLNSPLHF
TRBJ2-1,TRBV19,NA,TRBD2,TGTGCCAGTAGTACCAGCGGGAGTCCATACAATGAGCAGTTCTTC,CASSTSGSPYNEQFF
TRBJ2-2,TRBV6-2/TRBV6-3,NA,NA,TGTGCCAGCAGTTACGCCGCTGCTGGCGGTAGCACCGGGGAGCTGTTTTTT,CASSYAAAGGSTGELFF
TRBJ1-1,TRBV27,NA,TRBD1,TGTGCCAGCAGTACAGGGGAGGCGTCAACTGAAGCTTTCTTT,CASSTGEASTEAFF
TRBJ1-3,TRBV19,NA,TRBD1,TGTGCCAGTAGTCCGGGGACAGGGACGGAAGGAAACACCATATATTTT,CASSPGTGTEGNTIYF
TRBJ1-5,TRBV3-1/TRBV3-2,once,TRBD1,TGTGCCAGCAGCCTGGGACAGGGAGGGCAGCCCCAGCATTTT,CASSLGQGGQPQHF
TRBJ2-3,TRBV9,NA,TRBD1,TGTGCCAGCAGCGTAGCCGGGGACAGTTCCGAGTATTTT,CASSVAGDSSEYF
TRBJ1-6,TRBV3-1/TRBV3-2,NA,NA,TGTGCCAGCAGCCAAACAGGGACATCCTATAATTCACCCCTCCACTTT,CASSQTGTSYNSPLHF
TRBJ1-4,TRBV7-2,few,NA,TGTGCCAGCAGCTTACCGGGGACAACTAATGAAAAACTGTTTTTT,CASSLPGTTNEKLFF
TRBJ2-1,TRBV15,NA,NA,TGTGCCACCAGCAGGGTTGGAGGGGAGCAGTTCTTC,CATSRVGGEQFF
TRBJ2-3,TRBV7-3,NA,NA,TGTGCCAGCAGTCTGGGGACTGGAGATACGCAGTATTTT,CASSLGTGDTQYF
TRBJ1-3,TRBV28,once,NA,TGTGCCAGCAGGTTCCCATTGGGAGAGAATAGATCTGGAAACACCATATATTTT,CASRFPLGENRSGNTIYF
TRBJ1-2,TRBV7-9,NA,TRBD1,TGTGCCAGCAGTAGAACCTCCGGACAGGGGTTAAGTTATGGCTACACCTTC,CASSRTSGQGLSYGYTF
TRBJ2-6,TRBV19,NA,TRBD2,TGTGCCAGTAGGCTCCTAGCGGGTGTCTCTGGGGCCAACGTCCTGACTTTC,CASRLLAGVSGANVLTF
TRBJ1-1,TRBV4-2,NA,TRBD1,TGTGCCAGCAGCCAACCCGGGACAGGGGACACTGAAGCTTTCTTT,CASSQPGTGDTEAFF
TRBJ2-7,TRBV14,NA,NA,TGTGCCAGCAGAAGGACAGCCTCCTACGAGCAGTACTTC,CASRRTASYEQYF
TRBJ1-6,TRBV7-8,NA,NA,TGTGCCAGCAGCTTTCAGGGTGGGTCCACTTCACCCCTCCACTTT,CASSFQGGSTSPLHF